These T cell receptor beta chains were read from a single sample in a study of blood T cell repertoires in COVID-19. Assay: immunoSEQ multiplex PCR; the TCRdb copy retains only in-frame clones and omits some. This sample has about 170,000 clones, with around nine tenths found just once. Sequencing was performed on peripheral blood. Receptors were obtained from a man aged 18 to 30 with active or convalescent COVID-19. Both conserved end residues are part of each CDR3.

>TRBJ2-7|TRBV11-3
CASSPPGQGGYEQYF
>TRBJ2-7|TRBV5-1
CASSTGLSSYEQYF
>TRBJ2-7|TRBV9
CASSVATGGIYEQYF
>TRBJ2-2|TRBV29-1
CSVERVDTGELFF
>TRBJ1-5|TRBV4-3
CASSQDLLDRGQPQHF
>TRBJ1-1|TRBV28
CASSLEEGTANTEAFF
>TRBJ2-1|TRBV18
CASSPLAGENGEQFF
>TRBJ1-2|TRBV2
CASSEVVQLAYGYTF
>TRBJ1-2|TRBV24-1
CATWGNVGYTF
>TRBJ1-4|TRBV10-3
CAISEPGQFNEKLFF
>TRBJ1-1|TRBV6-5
CASTKRGFPEAFF
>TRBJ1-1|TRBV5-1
CASSPGPQGANTEAFF
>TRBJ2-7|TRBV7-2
CASRLGSVSYEQYF
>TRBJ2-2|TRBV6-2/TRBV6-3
CASSARDRGKNTGELFF
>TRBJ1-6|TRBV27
CASSLSPGANNSPLHF
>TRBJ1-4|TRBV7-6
CASSLEGQLNEKLFF
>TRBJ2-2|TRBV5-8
CASSVGTRGGELFF
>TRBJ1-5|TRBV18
CASSPTSDRTNQPQHF
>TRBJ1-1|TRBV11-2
CASSGIRQHTEAFF
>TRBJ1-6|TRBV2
CASSPGVSPLHF
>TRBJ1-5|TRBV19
CASSRPNQPQHF
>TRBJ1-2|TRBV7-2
CASSLQGGYGYTF
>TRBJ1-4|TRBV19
CASSRQSHSNEKLFF
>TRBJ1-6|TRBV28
CASSWGLRNSPLHF